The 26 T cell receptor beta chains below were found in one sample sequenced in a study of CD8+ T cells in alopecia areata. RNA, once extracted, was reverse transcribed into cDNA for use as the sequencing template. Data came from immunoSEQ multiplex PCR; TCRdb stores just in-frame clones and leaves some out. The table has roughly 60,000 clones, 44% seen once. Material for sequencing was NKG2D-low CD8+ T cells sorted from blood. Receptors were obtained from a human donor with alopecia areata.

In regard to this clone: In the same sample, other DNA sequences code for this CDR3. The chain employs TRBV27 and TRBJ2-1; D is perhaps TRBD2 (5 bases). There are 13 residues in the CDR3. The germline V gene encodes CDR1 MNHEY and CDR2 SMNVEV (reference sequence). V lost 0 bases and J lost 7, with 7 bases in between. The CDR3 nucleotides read TGTGCCAGCAGTTTATCGACGGGGAATGAGCAGTTCTTC. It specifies CASSLSTGNEQFF.

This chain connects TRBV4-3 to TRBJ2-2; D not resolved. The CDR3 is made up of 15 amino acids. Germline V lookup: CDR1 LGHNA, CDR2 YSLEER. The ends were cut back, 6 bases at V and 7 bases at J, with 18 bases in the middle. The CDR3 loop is CASSQFIGSVGELFF. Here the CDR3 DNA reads TGCGCCAGCAGTCAGTTCATAGGGTCAGTCGGGGAGCTGTTTTTT.

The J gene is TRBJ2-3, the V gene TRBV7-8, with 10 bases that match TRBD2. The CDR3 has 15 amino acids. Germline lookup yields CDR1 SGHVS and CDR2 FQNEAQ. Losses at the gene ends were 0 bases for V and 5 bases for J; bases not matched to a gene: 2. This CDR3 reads CASSLASGRGDTQYF. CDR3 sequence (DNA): TGTGCCAGCAGCTTAGCAAGCGGGAGGGGAGATACGCAGTATTTT.

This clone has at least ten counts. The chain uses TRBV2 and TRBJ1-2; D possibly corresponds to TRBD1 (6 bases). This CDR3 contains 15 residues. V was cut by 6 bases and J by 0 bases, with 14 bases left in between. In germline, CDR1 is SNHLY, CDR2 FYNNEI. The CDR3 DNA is TGTGCCAGCAGGGCCGACAGGCGAGCTAACTATGGCTACACCTTC. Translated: CASRADRRANYGYTF.

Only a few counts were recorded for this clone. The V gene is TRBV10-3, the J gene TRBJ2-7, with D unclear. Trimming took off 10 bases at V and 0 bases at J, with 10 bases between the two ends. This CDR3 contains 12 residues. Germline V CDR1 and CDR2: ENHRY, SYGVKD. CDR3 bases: TGTGCCACTAGTGGCGGCTCCTACGAGCAGTACTTC. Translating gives CATSGGSYEQYF.

The CDR3 nucleotides read TGCAGCGTTGAGTGGGACAGGGGGTCCTATGGCTACACCTTC. It specifies CSVEWDRGSYGYTF. This sequence joins TRBV29-1 and TRBJ1-2; 11 bases match TRBD1. The germline V gene has CDR1 SQVTM and CDR2 ANQGSEA. J was trimmed by 4 bases and V by 3 bases; bases with no gene match: 4. The length of the CDR3 is 14 residues.

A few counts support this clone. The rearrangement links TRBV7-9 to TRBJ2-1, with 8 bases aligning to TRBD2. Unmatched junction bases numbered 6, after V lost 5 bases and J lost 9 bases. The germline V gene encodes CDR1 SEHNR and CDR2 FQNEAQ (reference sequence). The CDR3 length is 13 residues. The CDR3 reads CASSPGGPFEQFF. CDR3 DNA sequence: TGTGCCAGCAGCCCGGGGGGGCCCTTTGAGCAGTTCTTC. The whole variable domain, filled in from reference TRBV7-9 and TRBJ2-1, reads DTGVSQNPRHKITKRGQNVTFRCDPISEHNRLYWYRQTLGQGPEFLTYFQNEAQLEKSRLLSDRFSAERPKGSFSTLEIQRTEQGDSAMYLCASSPGGPFEQFFGPGTRLTVL.

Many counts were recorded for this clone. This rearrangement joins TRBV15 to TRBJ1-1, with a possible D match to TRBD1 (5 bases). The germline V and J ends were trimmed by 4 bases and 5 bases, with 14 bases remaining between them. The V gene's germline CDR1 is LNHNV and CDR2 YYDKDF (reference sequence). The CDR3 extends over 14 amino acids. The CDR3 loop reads CATSTSGGWTEAFF. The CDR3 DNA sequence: TGTGCCACCAGCACAAGCGGGGGGTGGACTGAAGCTTTCTTT.

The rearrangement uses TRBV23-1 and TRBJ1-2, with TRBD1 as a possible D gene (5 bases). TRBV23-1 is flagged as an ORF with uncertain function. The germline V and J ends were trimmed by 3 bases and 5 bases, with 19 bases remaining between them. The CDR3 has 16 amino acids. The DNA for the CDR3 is TGCGCCAGCAGTCAGGACGAACAGGATTCCGGTTATGGCTACACCTTC. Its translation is CASSQDEQDSGYGYTF.

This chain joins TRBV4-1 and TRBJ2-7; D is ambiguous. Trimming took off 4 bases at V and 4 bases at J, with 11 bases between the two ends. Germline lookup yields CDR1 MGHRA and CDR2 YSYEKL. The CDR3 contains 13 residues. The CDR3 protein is CASSLDRAYEQYF. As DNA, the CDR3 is TGCGCCAGCAGCCTGGATAGGGCGTACGAGCAGTACTTC.

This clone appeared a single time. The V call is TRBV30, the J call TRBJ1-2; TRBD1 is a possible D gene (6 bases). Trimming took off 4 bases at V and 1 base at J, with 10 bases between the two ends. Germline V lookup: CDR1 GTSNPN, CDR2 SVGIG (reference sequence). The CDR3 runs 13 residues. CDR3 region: CAWNGGLNYGYTF. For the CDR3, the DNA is TGTGCCTGGAATGGGGGGCTTAACTATGGCTACACCTTC.

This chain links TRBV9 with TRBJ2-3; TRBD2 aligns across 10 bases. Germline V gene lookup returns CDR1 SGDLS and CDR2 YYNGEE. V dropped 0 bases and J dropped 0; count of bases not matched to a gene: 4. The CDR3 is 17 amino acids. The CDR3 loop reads CASSVDAAGGSTDTQYF. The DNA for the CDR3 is TGTGCCAGCAGCGTAGACGCAGCGGGGGGGAGCACAGATACGCAGTATTTT. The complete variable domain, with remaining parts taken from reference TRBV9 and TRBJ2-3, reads DSGVTQTPKHLITATGQRVTLRCSPRSGDLSVYWYQQSLDQGLQFLIQYYNGEERAKGNILERFSAQQFPDLHSELNLSSLELGDSALYFCASSVDAAGGSTDTQYFGPGTRLTVL.

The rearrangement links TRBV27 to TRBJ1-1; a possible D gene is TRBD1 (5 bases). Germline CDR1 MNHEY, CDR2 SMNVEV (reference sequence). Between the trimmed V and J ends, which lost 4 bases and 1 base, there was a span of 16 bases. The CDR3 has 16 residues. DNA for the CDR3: TGTGCCAGCAGTTCCCTTTTTGGGGGTAGGAACACTGAAGCTTTCTTT. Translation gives CASSSLFGGRNTEAFF.

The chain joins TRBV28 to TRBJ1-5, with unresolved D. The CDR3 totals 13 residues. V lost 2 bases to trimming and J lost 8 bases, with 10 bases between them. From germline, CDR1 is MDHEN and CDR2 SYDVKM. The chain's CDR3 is CASSLEREEPQHF. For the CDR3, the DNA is TGTGCCAGCAGTTTAGAGCGGGAAGAGCCCCAGCATTTT.

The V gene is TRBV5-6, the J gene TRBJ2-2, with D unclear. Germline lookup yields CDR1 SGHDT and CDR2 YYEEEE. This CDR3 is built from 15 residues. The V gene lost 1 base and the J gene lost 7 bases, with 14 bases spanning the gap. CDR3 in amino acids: CASSLTFLTVGELFF. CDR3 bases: TGTGCCAGCAGCTTGACATTCTTGACGGTCGGGGAGCTGTTTTTT.

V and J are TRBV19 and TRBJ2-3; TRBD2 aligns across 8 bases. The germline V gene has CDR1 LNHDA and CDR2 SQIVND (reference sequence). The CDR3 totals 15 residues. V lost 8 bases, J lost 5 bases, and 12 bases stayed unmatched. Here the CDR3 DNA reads TGTGCCAGTGCCTTCGGCGGGGGGCTCCGAGATACGCAGTATTTT. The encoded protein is CASAFGGGLRDTQYF.

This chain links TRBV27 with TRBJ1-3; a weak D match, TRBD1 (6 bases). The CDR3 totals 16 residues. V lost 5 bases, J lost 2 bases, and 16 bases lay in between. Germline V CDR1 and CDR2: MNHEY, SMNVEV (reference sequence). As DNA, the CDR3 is TGTGCCAGCAGTCCCTATCACAGGGTCGCTGGAAACACCATATATTTT. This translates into CASSPYHRVAGNTIYF.

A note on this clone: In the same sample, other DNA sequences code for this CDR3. The CDR3 nucleotides read TGTGCCAGCAGCTTTGTAAACACTGAAGCTTTCTTT. It encodes CASSFVNTEAFF. V usage is TRBV5-6 and J usage is TRBJ1-1, with no clear D. Looked up from germline, CDR1 is SGHDT and CDR2 is YYEEEE. The CDR3 extends over 12 amino acids. V lost 2 bases, J lost 2 bases, and 4 bases lay in between. The full variable domain, rest sourced from reference TRBV5-6 and TRBJ1-1, is DAGVTQSPTHLIKTRGQQVTLRCSPKSGHDTVSWYQQALGQGPQFIFQYYEEEERQRGNFPDRFSGHQFPNYSSELNVNALLLGDSALYLCASSFVNTEAFFGQGTRLTVV.

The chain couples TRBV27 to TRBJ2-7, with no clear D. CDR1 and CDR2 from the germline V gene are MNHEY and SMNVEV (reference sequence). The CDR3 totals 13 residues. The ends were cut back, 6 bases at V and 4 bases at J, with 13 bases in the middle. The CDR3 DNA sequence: TGTGCCAGCAGCTACCGACACGGGTACGAGCAGTACTTC. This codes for CASSYRHGYEQYF.

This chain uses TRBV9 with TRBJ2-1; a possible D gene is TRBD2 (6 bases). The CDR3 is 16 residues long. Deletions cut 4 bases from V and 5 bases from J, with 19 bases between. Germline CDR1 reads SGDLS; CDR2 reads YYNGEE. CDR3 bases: TGTGCCAGCAGCTCGTCGGGACTTGCAAGGGACAATGAGCAGTTCTTC. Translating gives CASSSSGLARDNEQFF.

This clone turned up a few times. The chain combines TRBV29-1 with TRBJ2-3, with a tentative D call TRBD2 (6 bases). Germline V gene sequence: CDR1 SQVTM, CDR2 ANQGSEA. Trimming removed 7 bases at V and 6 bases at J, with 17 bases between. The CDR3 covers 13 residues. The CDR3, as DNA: TGCAGCGCTGCGGGACTCCAATTGGATACGCAGTATTTT. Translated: CSAAGLQLDTQYF.

Written as DNA, the CDR3 is TGTGCCGTGGGGTTAGAGACCCAGTACTTC. It is translated as CAVGLETQYF. V gene TRBV6-5 combines with J gene TRBJ2-5; D is unresolved. V was cut by 11 bases and J by 4 bases, with 8 bases left in between. Germline lookup yields CDR1 MNHEY and CDR2 SVGAGI. The CDR3 contains 10 residues.

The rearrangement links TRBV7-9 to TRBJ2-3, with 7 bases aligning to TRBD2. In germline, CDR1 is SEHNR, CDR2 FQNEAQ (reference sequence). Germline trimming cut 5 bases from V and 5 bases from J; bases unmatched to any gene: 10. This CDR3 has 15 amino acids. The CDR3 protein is CASSPSQAGEDTQYF. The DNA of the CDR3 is TGTGCCAGCAGCCCTAGCCAGGCGGGGGAAGATACGCAGTATTTT. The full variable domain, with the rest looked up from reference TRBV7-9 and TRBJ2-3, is DTGVSQNPRHKITKRGQNVTFRCDPISEHNRLYWYRQTLGQGPEFLTYFQNEAQLEKSRLLSDRFSAERPKGSFSTLEIQRTEQGDSAMYLCASSPSQAGEDTQYFGPGTRLTVL.

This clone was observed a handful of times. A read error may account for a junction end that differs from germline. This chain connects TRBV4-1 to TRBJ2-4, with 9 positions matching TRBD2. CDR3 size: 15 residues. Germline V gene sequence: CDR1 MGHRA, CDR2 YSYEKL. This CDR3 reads CASSQDEGGGEVQYF. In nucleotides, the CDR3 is TGTGCCAGCAGCCAAGATGAGGGCGGGGGGGAAGTTCAGTACTTC.

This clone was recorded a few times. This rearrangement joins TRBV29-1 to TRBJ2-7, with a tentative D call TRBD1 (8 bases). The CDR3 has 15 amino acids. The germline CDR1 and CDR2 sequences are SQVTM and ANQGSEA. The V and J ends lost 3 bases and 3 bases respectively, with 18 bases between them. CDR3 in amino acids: CSVESTGEGNYEQYF. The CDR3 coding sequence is TGCAGCGTTGAGTCGACAGGGGAGGGGAACTACGAGCAGTACTTC.

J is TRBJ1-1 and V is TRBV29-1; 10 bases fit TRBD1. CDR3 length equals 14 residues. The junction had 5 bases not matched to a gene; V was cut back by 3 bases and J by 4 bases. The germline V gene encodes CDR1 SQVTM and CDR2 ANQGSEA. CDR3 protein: CSVEGQGSSTEAFF. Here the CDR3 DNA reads TGCAGCGTTGAGGGACAGGGGTCGAGCACTGAAGCTTTCTTT.